This T cell receptor (beta chain) was retrieved from a study of monozygotic twins with inflammatory bowel disease. Reanalyzing the 5' RACE reads, TCRdb keeps one entry per CDR3 protein, without DNA. The sample holds over 200,000 distinct CDR3 sequences. The sequence was collected from a human donor with ulcerative colitis or Crohn's disease, or a healthy co-twin of an affected twin (not recorded which). What was sequenced was blood.

The CDR3 spells CASSPRSANNSPLHF. The gene calls are TRBV7-2 and TRBJ1-6. Germline V gene data show CDR1 as SGHTA and CDR2 as FQGNSA. The CDR3 runs to 15 residues.